The 31 T cell receptor beta chains in this list originate from one sample, sequenced in a study of T cells of healthy individuals. TCRdb used MiXCR to reprocess the 5' RACE reads, holding one entry per CDR3 protein. The table shows around 83,000 distinct CDR3 sequences, with more than 4.5% occurring only once. The receptors shown here come from a female donor in good health.

This clonotype was picked up many times. The chain has TRBV4-3 and TRBJ1-1, with no clear D. Trimming cost V 5 bases and J 6 bases, with 19 bases left between them. Germline V gives CDR1 LGHNA, CDR2 YSLEER. This CDR3 contains 15 residues. The CDR3 spells CASSAGRSRLSEAFF. As DNA, the CDR3 is TGCGCCAGCAGCGCTGGACGGTCGAGACTTTCTGAAGCTTTCTTT.

This clonotype was counted ten times or more. The chain combines TRBV7-2 with TRBJ1-5, with D uncertain. Germline V gene sequence: CDR1 SGHTA, CDR2 FQGNSA. Deletions cut 1 base from V and 5 bases from J, with 12 bases between. The CDR3 totals 15 residues. The CDR3 DNA follows: TGTGCCAGCAGCTTAGGCGCGGCAGTCCATCAGCCCCAGCATTTT. Protein product: CASSLGAAVHQPQHF.

This clonotype was observed many times. This chain uses TRBV28 with TRBJ2-2; perhaps TRBD1 as D (7 bases). The CDR3 runs to 16 residues. V lost 6 bases, J lost 1 base, and 15 bases lay in between. Germline CDR1 is MDHEN and CDR2 is SYDVKM. Written as DNA, the CDR3 is TGTGCCAGCAGGCGGGACAGATCCTTGAACACCGGGGAGCTGTTTTTT. It is translated as CASRRDRSLNTGELFF.

Only a few counts were recorded for this clonotype. The chain recombines TRBV6-5 with TRBJ2-1, with a weak D call TRBD2 (6 bases). CDR1 and CDR2 from the germline V gene are MNHEY and SVGAGI. The CDR3 totals 16 residues. V was pared by 0 bases and J by 5 bases, with 14 bases between. This CDR3 reads CASSYSDYTADNEQFF. The CDR3 DNA sequence: TGTGCCAGCAGTTACTCGGACTATACGGCCGACAATGAGCAGTTCTTC.

Ten or more counts support this clonotype. The CDR3 DNA sequence: TGTGCCAGCAGCTTGGCCGCGGGCCGAAACACCGGGGAGCTGTTTTTT. Translated, it gives CASSLAAGRNTGELFF. The J gene is TRBJ2-2, the V gene TRBV13; maybe TRBD2 (5 bases). Germline V gene lookup returns CDR1 PRHDT and CDR2 FYEKMQ (reference sequence). The length of the CDR3 is 16 residues. Trimming shortened V by 3 bases and J by 2 bases, and 13 bases separated the two germline ends.

Ten or more counts support this clonotype. V is TRBV6-2 or TRBV6-3 and J is TRBJ1-1; TRBD1 agrees at 8 bases. The germline CDR1 and CDR2 sequences are MNHEY and SVGEGT. This CDR3 region has 13 residues. V shed 10 bases, J shed 4 bases, and the junction held 8 bases outside the gene matches. In DNA, the CDR3 is TGTGCCACCGGACAGGGAGGGGTCACTGAAGCTTTCTTT. It encodes CATGQGGVTEAFF.

V gene TRBV4-3 combines with J gene TRBJ1-2; possible D gene TRBD1, 5 bases. Trimming left V 4 bases short and J 9 bases short, with 18 bases between. The CDR3 runs to 14 residues. CDR1 and CDR2 (germline): LGHNA, YSLEER. The CDR3 bases are TGCGCCAGCAGCCCTAATATGGGGCCTGTGAGCTACACCTTC. Encoded protein: CASSPNMGPVSYTF.

This clonotype has at least ten counts. V usage is TRBV19 and J usage is TRBJ2-6, with 7 bases aligning to TRBD1. The CDR3 is 15 amino acids. The trim removed 8 bases at V and 0 bases at J, leaving 4 bases unmatched. The germline CDR1 and CDR2 sequences are LNHDA and SQIVND (reference sequence). This CDR3 reads CASRQGPSGANVLTF. The CDR3 bases are TGTGCCAGTCGACAGGGACCCTCTGGGGCCAACGTCCTGACTTTC.

This clonotype was seen at least ten times. V usage is TRBV3-1 and J usage is TRBJ2-2; 12 bases map to TRBD2. This CDR3 region has 20 residues. Losses at the gene ends were 1 base for V and 6 bases for J; bases not matched to a gene: 15. Germline CDR1 and CDR2: LGHDT and YNNKEL (reference sequence). In DNA, the CDR3 is TGTGCCAGCAGCCAAGTTGCTAGCGGGAGGGCCGGCTCCCCCCCCGGGGAGCTGTTTTTT. Its protein is CASSQVASGRAGSPPGELFF. Full variable domain (rest looked up from reference TRBV3-1 and TRBJ2-2): DTAVSQTPKYLVTQMGNDKSIKCEQNLGHDTMYWYKQDSKKFLKIMFSYNNKELIINETVPNRFSPKSPDKAHLNLHINSLELGDSAVYFCASSQVASGRAGSPPGELFFGEGSRLTVL.

This clonotype was counted only a few times. The rearrangement links TRBV19 to TRBJ1-4; D is ambiguous. Trimming took 5 bases from V and 8 from J, leaving 12 bases between them. CDR1 is LNHDA and CDR2 is SQIVND in the germline V gene (reference sequence). The CDR3 extends over 13 amino acids. The CDR3, as DNA: TGTGCCAGTAGTCCCTGGGAGGGCGAAAAACTGTTTTTT. Encoded protein: CASSPWEGEKLFF.

This clonotype has at least ten counts. V usage is TRBV7-2 and J usage is TRBJ2-2; 7 bases map to TRBD1. Germline-derived CDR1 and CDR2 are SGHTA and FQGNSA. V lost 5 bases to trimming and J lost 5 bases; unmatched junction nucleotides: 8. The CDR3 spans 15 residues. Written as DNA, the CDR3 is TGTGCCAGCAGCCATGACAGGGCTGGGACCGGGGAGCTGTTTTTT. Amino acids: CASSHDRAGTGELFF.

Ten or more counts support this clonotype. The V gene is TRBV5-1, the J gene TRBJ1-1; tentative D call: TRBD1 (5 bases). The CDR3 contains 14 residues. Germline-derived CDR1 and CDR2 are SGHRS and YFSETQ. Trimming left V 4 bases short and J 0 bases short, with 10 bases between. CDR3 in DNA: TGCGCCAGCAGCGGGGGTCCTTTGAACACTGAAGCTTTCTTT. It codes for CASSGGPLNTEAFF.

The chain has TRBV19 and TRBJ1-2; D is ambiguous. The CDR3 is made up of 13 amino acids. V lost 4 bases and J lost 4, with 10 bases in between. The germline CDR1 and CDR2 sequences are LNHDA and SQIVND (reference sequence). The CDR3 sequence: CASSSDGLYGYTF. Here the CDR3 DNA reads TGTGCCAGTAGTAGTGATGGCCTCTATGGCTACACCTTC.

In this sample, this clonotype turned up a few times. The CDR3 nucleotides are TGTGCCATCAGCCCCGGGGATATCTCCTACGAGCAGTACTTC. Translating it yields CAISPGDISYEQYF. V gene TRBV10-3 combines with J gene TRBJ2-7, with TRBD2 as a possible D gene (5 bases). Trimming pared 6 bases from V and 0 bases from J, leaving 12 bases between. The CDR3 contains 14 residues. CDR1 and CDR2 (germline): ENHRY, SYGVKD.

This clonotype was detected only a few times. This chain links TRBV28 with TRBJ1-4; a possible D gene is TRBD1 (6 bases). Germline CDR1 MDHEN, CDR2 SYDVKM. The CDR3 totals 14 residues. Trimming shortened V by 6 bases and J by 4 bases, and 12 bases separated the two germline ends. The CDR3: CASSRGQFNEKLFF. Written as DNA, the CDR3 is TGTGCCAGCAGCAGAGGACAGTTTAATGAAAAACTGTTTTTT.

This clonotype was counted ten times or more. The V call is TRBV2, the J call TRBJ2-7; no firm D call. In germline, CDR1 is SNHLY, CDR2 FYNNEI. This CDR3 spans 14 amino acids. With 8 bases removed from V and 1 base from J, the gap between germline ends came to 15 bases. The CDR3 protein is CASLSTDVSYEQYF. Written as DNA, the CDR3 is TGTGCCAGCCTTAGTACAGATGTTTCCTACGAGCAGTACTTC.

This clonotype has a count of ten or more. V usage is TRBV12-3 or TRBV12-4 and J usage is TRBJ2-1; D is unclear. The CDR3 runs to 14 residues. Trimming took 4 bases from V and 1 from J, leaving 8 bases between them. In nucleotides, the CDR3 is TGTGCCAGCAGTTCTCCACAGTCCTACAATGAGCAGTTCTTC. This encodes CASSSPQSYNEQFF.

The CDR3 sequence is CASFREGSGNTIYF. CDR3 coding DNA: TGTGCCAGCTTTCGGGAGGGCTCTGGAAACACCATATATTTT. V gene TRBV12-3 or TRBV12-4 combines with J gene TRBJ1-3; D unclear. The CDR3 covers 14 residues. V was pared by 8 bases and J by 0 bases, with 11 bases between.

This clonotype was found many times. V is TRBV16 and J is TRBJ2-2; D remains unclear. This CDR3 is 15 amino acids long. Trimming cost V 4 bases and J 2 bases, with 11 bases left between them. Germline CDR1 KGHSY, CDR2 FQNENV. The CDR3 DNA reads TGTGCCAGCAGCCTTCTCTTCGTCAACACCGGGGAGCTGTTTTTT. Its translation: CASSLLFVNTGELFF.

This clonotype was seen many times. This sequence joins TRBV6-6 and TRBJ2-7; D may match TRBD1 or TRBD2 (7 bases each). Germline V gene sequence: CDR1 MNHNY, CDR2 SVGAGI (reference sequence). The CDR3 extends over 14 amino acids. V dropped 2 bases and J dropped 4 bases, with 12 bases sitting between them. The CDR3 here is CASSYQRDSYEQYF. The CDR3 region has the DNA TGTGCCAGCAGTTACCAGCGGGACAGTTACGAGCAGTACTTC.

This clonotype was seen repeatedly, ten times or more. This rearrangement joins TRBV20-1 to TRBJ2-3, with D possibly TRBD2 on 6 matching bases. CDR1 is DFQATT, CDR2 SNEGSKA, per germline (reference sequence). The CDR3 runs 15 residues. V lost 3 bases, J lost 3 bases, and 16 bases lay in between. The CDR3 DNA is TGCAGTGCTAGGATCAGGACTAAGGCAACAGATACGCAGTATTTT. Translated: CSARIRTKATDTQYF.

Many counts were recorded for this clonotype. The V gene is TRBV7-9, the J gene TRBJ2-1; TRBD2 is a possible D gene (6 bases). CDR3 length: 16 residues. Germline-derived CDR1 and CDR2 are SEHNR and FQNEAQ (reference sequence). Trimming pared 3 bases from V and 7 bases from J, leaving 19 bases between. The CDR3 nucleotides read TGTGCCAGCAGCTTTACGCCGGGACTGGATTATAATGAGCAGTTCTTC. Translating it yields CASSFTPGLDYNEQFF. Combining the CDR3 with reference TRBV7-9 and TRBJ2-1 gives the whole variable domain DTGVSQNPRHKITKRGQNVTFRCDPISEHNRLYWYRQTLGQGPEFLTYFQNEAQLEKSRLLSDRFSAERPKGSFSTLEIQRTEQGDSAMYLCASSFTPGLDYNEQFFGPGTRLTVL.

This clonotype was observed many times. V and J are TRBV29-1 and TRBJ2-5; 12 bases align to TRBD2. V shed 8 bases, J shed 5 bases, and the junction held 15 bases outside the gene matches. Per the germline V gene, CDR1 is SQVTM and CDR2 is ANQGSEA. The CDR3 length is 16 residues. This chain's CDR3 is CSSTPLAGGPAETQYF. The CDR3 DNA reads TGCAGCTCTACCCCCCTAGCGGGAGGGCCGGCCGAGACCCAGTACTTC.

This clonotype turned up a few times. The V call is TRBV12-3 or TRBV12-4, the J call TRBJ2-1, with D tentatively TRBD1 (5 bases). V was pared by 7 bases and J by 3 bases, with 10 bases between. The CDR3 covers 13 residues. The CDR3 loop reads CASTLDSYNEQFF. CDR3 nucleotides: TGTGCCAGCACCCTCGACAGCTACAATGAGCAGTTCTTC.

The rearrangement uses TRBV7-9 and TRBJ1-1; D is unresolved. Per germline, CDR1 SEHNR and CDR2 FQNEAQ (reference sequence). Trimming took off 5 bases at V and 1 base at J, with 11 bases between the two ends. CDR3 size: 14 residues. CDR3 bases: TGTGCCAGCAGCCCTTATACAGCGAACACTGAAGCTTTCTTT. This sequence encodes CASSPYTANTEAFF.

This clonotype has at least ten counts. This rearrangement joins TRBV28 to TRBJ2-5, with D possibly matching TRBD1 (6 bases). The CDR3 has 13 amino acids. CDR1 MDHEN and CDR2 SYDVKM come from the germline V gene. The V end lost 4 bases, the J end lost 8 bases, and 14 bases lay between the germline ends. This CDR3 is CASSWTVPGTQYF. The CDR3 DNA is TGTGCCAGCAGTTGGACAGTCCCAGGTACCCAGTACTTC.

The sample holds many counts of this clonotype. The CDR3 is CATSGAGASVDTQYF. Written as DNA, the CDR3 is TGTGCCACCAGTGGAGCGGGGGCGTCCGTAGATACGCAGTATTTT. The V and J genes are TRBV24-1 and TRBJ2-3, with 8 bases that match TRBD2. V was clipped by 5 bases and J by 5 bases; unmatched bases: 8. The germline gives CDR1 KGHDR, CDR2 SFDVKD. This CDR3 spans 15 amino acids.

This clonotype came up a few times. The chain links TRBV20-1 to TRBJ1-1; D unresolved. This CDR3 contains 14 residues. The V end was cut by 1 base, the J end by 1 base, with 10 bases between. The V gene's germline CDR1 is DFQATT and CDR2 SNEGSKA (reference sequence). The CDR3 loop reads CSARVPGANTEAFF. CDR3 bases: TGCAGTGCTAGAGTACCGGGCGCGAACACTGAAGCTTTCTTT.

This clonotype was observed a handful of times. J is TRBJ2-5 and V is TRBV5-6; D uncertain. The length of the CDR3 is 15 residues. Trimming stripped 1 base from V and 5 bases from J, with 15 bases between. Germline CDR1 is SGHDT and CDR2 is YYEEEE. In DNA, the CDR3 is TGTGCCAGCAGCTTGAAACAGCCCCCCCCGGAGACCCAGTACTTC. Its protein product is CASSLKQPPPETQYF.

This clonotype has a count of ten or more. The J gene is TRBJ1-6, the V gene TRBV18; the match to TRBD1 covers 7 bases. Trimming took 3 bases from V and 14 from J; bases not matched to a gene: 16. Germline values: CDR1 KGHSH, CDR2 LQKENI. The CDR3 extends over 16 amino acids. CDR3 region: CASSPSWGGGSFSLHF. The CDR3 region has the DNA TGTGCCAGCTCACCCTCTTGGGGAGGGGGCTCATTCTCCCTCCACTTT.

This clonotype has more than one count but fewer than ten. The V and J genes are TRBV28 and TRBJ1-5; 8 bases are a match to TRBD1. This CDR3 spans 17 amino acids. Germline loops: CDR1 MDHEN, CDR2 SYDVKM. With 3 bases clipped from V and 1 base from J, the junction kept 8 bases outside the gene matches. CDR3 DNA sequence: TGTGCCAGCAGTTTCCCCGGACAGGGCATAAGCAATCAGCCCCAGCATTTT. Protein: CASSFPGQGISNQPQHF.